Listed here is a single TCR beta chain. It has no known antigen specificity. Nothing much larger sits one base from this clone, and base qualities are not available. The sample comes from a study of T cell responses to AZD1222 COVID-19 vaccine (dated by TCRdb to the early 2020s). For context, the study as a whole: Because spike-specific TCR depth and breadth did not differ between the two schedules, AZD1222 recipients who got a second dose at roughly 4 weeks were pooled with those who got a second dose at roughly 12 weeks. A total of approximately 230 trial participants underwent TCR sequencing, of whom some 210 received two doses of AZD1222 and roughly 25 received two doses of the MenACWY control vaccine. Trial participants were enrolled by age into subgroups of 18-55, 56-69 and 70-plus years, and around 150, 28 and 57 TCR-sequenced participants, respectively, were included in these subgroups. Overall study results and their limits: The vaccine-associated CD4 TCRs covered the entire spike protein, and the dominant responses fell in regions 160-218 and 743-854. Participants were mostly white British, with more females than males. The authors suggested clonal diversity may have been underestimated. The 56-69-year group was small, and its depth increase did not reach significance, likely because of low power. After two AZD1222 doses, spike-specific TCR breadth and depth were significantly higher than at day 0 and than in MenACWY recipients. Because no samples from the day 14 peak response were available, repertoires could be characterized only after the peak T cell response. Epitopes outside the regions mutated in the B.1.351 and B.1.1.7 variants were reportedly recognized by nearly half of the unique spike-specific TCRs. Conclusions about previously exposed vaccinees are limited, since just five to seven AZD1222 recipients were seropositive for SARS-CoV-2 at baseline.

The CDR3 regions of human TCRbeta chains were analyzed by immunosequencing. As for the authors' bioinformatics: Repertoire TCRs were checked for matches against a reference library of SARS-CoV-2-specific TCRs that had been generated using the MIRA antigen-specificity platform. Breadth was defined as the fraction of unique TCRs that were SARS-CoV-2-associated. Depth was defined as the fraction of total T cells that were SARS-CoV-2-associated. Using the MIRA data, each spike-specific TCR was mapped to the spike region that the TCR reacts to and placed in a CD4 or CD8 class. Log10-transformed breadth and depth values were compared by one-way ANOVA with Sidak's multiple comparisons tests. In its TCRdb copy, this immuneACCESS table keeps in-frame sequences only and misses some clones. Where compared with another copy, unresolved V genes explain less than half of these, and the others have no known cause. V and J calls and clone size are copied from that table; D and trimming were computed from the DNA. The sample includes some 140,000 clones, with approximately 90% observed a single time. Together, the top ten hold 1.6% of the sample.

The intended sense of this specimen's time point label: baseline before first vaccination. Samples from vaccinated people were obtained from the UK trials COV001 and COV002, which included a single-blind randomized controlled phase 2/3 trial of AZD1222 (ChAdOx1 nCoV-19) in healthy adults. Trial participant PBMC samples were collected at day 0 and day 28 after the second dose for TCRbeta chain sequencing. V is pared back by 1 base and J by 3 bases, with 0 bases lying between the germline termini. From a lookup of the germline V gene, CDR1 and CDR2 are SGHTA and FQGNSA. Its CDR3 holds 11 amino acids, cysteine through phenylalanine. The entry retains the CDR3 DNA only, 33 bases that are in frame from base 1.

The TCR comes from an adult in good health. Recombination joined TRBV7-2 with TRBJ1-2; confidence is insufficient to name the D gene. Sequencing used peripheral blood, obtained on day 0 of AZD1222 vaccination. Here the CDR3 is given as CASSLDYGYTF. The sequenced DNA: TGTGCCAGCAGCTTAGACTATGGCTACACCTTC.